This T cell receptor beta chain was documented in a study of CD4 and CD8 cells across lung adenocarcinoma regions. TCRdb re-analysed the PCR reads in MiXCR, keeping a single row per CDR3 protein. Of over 1,500 distinct CDR3 sequences listed, under 50% were seen once; the top ten hold 22%. Localized lung adenocarcinoma, a non-small cell lung cancer, affected the donors. Sequencing used CD4+ T cells from the center of a lung tumor. This clonotype was obtained from a female donor with lung adenocarcinoma. The CD4 and CD8 labels of this study may be unreliable.

CDR3 loop: CAISVTAGGGSREQFF. Here the CDR3 DNA reads TGTGCCATCAGTGTAACAGCGGGAGGGGGCTCGAGGGAGCAGTTCTTC. The rearrangement joins TRBV10-3 to TRBJ2-1; 10 nucleotides align to TRBD2. The CDR3 covers 16 residues. In germline, CDR1 is ENHRY, CDR2 SYGVKD. The J segment lost 10 bases and the V segment lost 4 bases, leaving 13 bases of the junction unmatched.